This T cell receptor (beta chain) was identified in a study of cytomegalovirus exposure and HLA in healthy donors. Study-level points and caveats: A later analysis found TCR association rates differed by HLA locus, highest for DRB1 and lowest for HLA-C. When a later analysis was performed, an Asian-associated ancestry cluster reportedly had fewer N-insertions than the approximately 680-donor mean. The classifier reportedly diagnosed cytomegalovirus status with high specificity and sensitivity.

The PCR used 60 Vbeta and 13 Jbeta primers. Method: immunoSEQ multiplex PCR; TCRdb's copy keeps in-frame clones and lacks some. The sample contains roughly 130,000 clones, roughly 75% of which appear only once. Regarding this clone: Its specificity is not known.

Germline V gene lookup returns CDR1 SSHAT and CDR2 FNYEAQ (reference sequence). This CDR3 is 13 amino acids long. The gene calls are TRBV7-7 and TRBJ2-7; 9 positions agree with TRBD1. The sequencing input was PBMCs. The sequence was obtained from a man under 40 in good health and CMV-seronegative. The CDR3 nucleotides read TGTGCTAGCGGGCCGGGACAGGGCTACGAGCAGTACTTC. This codes for CASGPGQGYEQYF.